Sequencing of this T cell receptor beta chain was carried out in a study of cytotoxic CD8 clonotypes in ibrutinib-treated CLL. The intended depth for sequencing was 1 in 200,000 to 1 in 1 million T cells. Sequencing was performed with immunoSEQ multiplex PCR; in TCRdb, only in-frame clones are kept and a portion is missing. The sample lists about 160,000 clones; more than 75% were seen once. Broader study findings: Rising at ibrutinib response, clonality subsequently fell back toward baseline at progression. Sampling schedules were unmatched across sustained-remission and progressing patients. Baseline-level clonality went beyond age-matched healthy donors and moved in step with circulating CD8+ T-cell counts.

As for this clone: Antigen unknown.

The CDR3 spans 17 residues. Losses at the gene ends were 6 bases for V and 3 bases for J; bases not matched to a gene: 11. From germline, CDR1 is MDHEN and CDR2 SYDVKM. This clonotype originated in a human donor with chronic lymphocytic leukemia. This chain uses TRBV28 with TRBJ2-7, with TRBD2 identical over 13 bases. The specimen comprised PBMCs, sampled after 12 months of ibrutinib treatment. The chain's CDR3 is CASRRPGTSGNNYEQYF. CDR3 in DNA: TGTGCCAGCAGACGCCCAGGGACTAGCGGGAATAACTACGAGCAGTACTTC.